This T cell receptor beta chain stems from a study of blood T cell repertoires in COVID-19. Study-level information: Both acute and convalescent COVID-19 samples were obtained from the United States, Italy and Spain. Sample material is recorded as cDNA or gDNA derived from T cells, B-cell-depleted T cells, or PBMCs.

V lost 3 bases to trimming and J lost 4 bases, with 8 bases between them. Per the germline V gene, CDR1 is SGDLS and CDR2 is YYNGEE. CDR3 length: 13 amino acids. Per the original data handling: Counts of nucleated cells, estimated from reference gene primer amplification, were obtained. Repertoires were generated with immunoSEQ multiplex PCR, while TCRdb's copy carries only in-frame clones and drops some. V and J calls and clone size are as listed in that table; D and trimming were resolved from the DNA. The sample has under 60,000 clones, about 77% seen once. Sequenced input: peripheral blood. The chain has TRBV9 and TRBJ1-3; the D is unclear. This receptor was taken from a human donor in a cohort sampled during active COVID-19. CDR3 residues: CASSGSTGNTIYF. DNA for the CDR3: TGTGCCAGCAGCGGGTCAACAGGAAACACCATATATTTT.